This TCR beta chain was found in a study of patients and donors after allogeneic stem cell transplantation. Each CDR3 protein is one row after TCRdb ran MiXCR on the RT-PCR reads. The profile shows some 40,000 distinct CDR3 sequences, 25% to 40% of them singletons. The CDR3 runs 14 residues. CDR1 SGDLS and CDR2 YYNGEE come from the germline V gene. Trimming removed 4 bases at V and 0 bases at J, with 8 bases between. The chain links TRBV9 to TRBJ2-1; the D is unclear. The sequenced sample was blood, either unsorted or a sorted T cell fraction (not recorded which). The origin of this receptor is a human donor who was either an allogeneic HSCT recipient or a stem cell or donor lymphocyte infusion donor (not recorded which). It is not recorded whose cells these are; they may come from a transplant donor. CDR3 sequence reads: CASSLPSSYNEQFF. CDR3 coding DNA: TGTGCCAGCAGCCTCCCCTCCTCCTACAATGAGCAGTTCTTC.